The T cell receptor (beta chain) under discussion was sequenced for a study of shared clonotypes between healthy human individuals. The CDR3 consists of 16 residues. Germline assignment: CDR1 SQVTM and CDR2 ANQGSEA. The V and J ends lost 4 bases and 1 base, in that order; junction bases with no gene match: 7. Assay used: immunoSEQ multiplex PCR; TCRdb lists only in-frame clones, some missing. The top ten hold 34% of the sample, which has approximately 640,000 clones, 80% to 95% seen once. The receptor was isolated from a man aged 18 to 30 in good health. Some clones in this sample may be carry-over from other donors' samples. What was sequenced was memory CD8+ T cells from PBMCs. Described subset: CD45RO+ cells pooled with CCR7-negative TemRA cells. The chain links TRBV29-1 to TRBJ2-7, with TRBD2 matching 13 bases. CDR3 bases: TGCAGCGTTGGGACTAGCGGGAGACAGGGGTCCTACGAGCAGTACTTC. Encoded protein: CSVGTSGRQGSYEQYF.